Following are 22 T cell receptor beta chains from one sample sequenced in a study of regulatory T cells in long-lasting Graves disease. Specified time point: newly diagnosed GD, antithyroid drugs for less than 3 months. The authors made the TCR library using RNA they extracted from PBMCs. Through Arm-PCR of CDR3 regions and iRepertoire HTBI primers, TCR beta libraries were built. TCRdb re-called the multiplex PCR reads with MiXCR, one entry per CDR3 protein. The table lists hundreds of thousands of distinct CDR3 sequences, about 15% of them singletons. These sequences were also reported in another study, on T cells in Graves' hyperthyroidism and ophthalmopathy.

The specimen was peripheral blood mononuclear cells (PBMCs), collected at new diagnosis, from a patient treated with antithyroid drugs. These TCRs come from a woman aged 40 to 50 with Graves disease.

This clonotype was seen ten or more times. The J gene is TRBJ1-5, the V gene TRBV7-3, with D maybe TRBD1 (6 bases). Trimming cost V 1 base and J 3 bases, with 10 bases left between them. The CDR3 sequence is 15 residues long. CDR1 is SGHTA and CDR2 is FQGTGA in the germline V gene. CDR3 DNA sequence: TGTGCCAGCAGCTTAAACGGGACATACAATCAGCCCCAGCATTTT. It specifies CASSLNGTYNQPQHF. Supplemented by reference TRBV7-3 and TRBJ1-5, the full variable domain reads GAGVSQTPSNKVTEKGKYVELRCDPISGHTALYWYRQSLGQGPEFLIYFQGTGAADDSGLPNDRFFAVRPEGSVSTLKIQRTERGDSAVYLCASSLNGTYNQPQHFGDGTRLSIL.

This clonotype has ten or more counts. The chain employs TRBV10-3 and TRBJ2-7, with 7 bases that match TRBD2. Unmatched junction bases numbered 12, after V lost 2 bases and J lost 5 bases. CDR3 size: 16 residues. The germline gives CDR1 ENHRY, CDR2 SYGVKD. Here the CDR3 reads CAISENWTGGLHEQYF. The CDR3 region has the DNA TGTGCCATCAGTGAGAACTGGACGGGAGGCCTACACGAGCAGTACTTC.

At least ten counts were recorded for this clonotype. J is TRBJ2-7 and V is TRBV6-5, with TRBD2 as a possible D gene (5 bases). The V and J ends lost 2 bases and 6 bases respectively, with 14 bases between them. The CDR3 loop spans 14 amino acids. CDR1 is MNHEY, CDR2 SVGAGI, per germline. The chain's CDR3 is CASSYDTPGSEQYF. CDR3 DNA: TGTGCCAGCAGTTACGACACCCCGGGGAGCGAGCAGTACTTC.

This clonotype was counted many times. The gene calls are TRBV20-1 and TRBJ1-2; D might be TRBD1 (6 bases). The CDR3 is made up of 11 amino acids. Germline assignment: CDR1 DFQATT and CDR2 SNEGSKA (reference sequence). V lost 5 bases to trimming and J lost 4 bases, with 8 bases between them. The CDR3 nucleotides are TGCAGTGCTCCGGACAGCTATGGCTACACCTTC. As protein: CSAPDSYGYTF.

The DNA for the CDR3 is TGTGCCAGTAGTATAGCGGCACACTACGAGCAGTACTTC. Protein product: CASSIAAHYEQYF. This rearrangement joins TRBV19 to TRBJ2-7, with D hard to call. The CDR3 is 13 amino acids. Per the germline V gene, CDR1 is LNHDA and CDR2 is SQIVND (reference sequence). V was cut by 1 base and J by 3 bases, with 7 bases left in between.

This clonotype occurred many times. CDR3 sequence (DNA): TGTGCCAGTACTCCGACAGGGTTTGACTATGGCTACACCTTC. Amino acid sequence: CASTPTGFDYGYTF. V is TRBV19 and J is TRBJ1-2; TRBD1 matches at 7 bases. Germline V gene lookup returns CDR1 LNHDA and CDR2 SQIVND (reference sequence). CDR3 length equals 14 residues. Unmatched junction bases numbered 8, after V lost 7 bases and J lost 3 bases.

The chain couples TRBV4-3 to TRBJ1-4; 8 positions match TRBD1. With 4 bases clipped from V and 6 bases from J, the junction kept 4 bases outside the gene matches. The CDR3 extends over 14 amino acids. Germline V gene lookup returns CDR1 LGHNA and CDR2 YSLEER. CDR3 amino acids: CASSPQGADEKLFF. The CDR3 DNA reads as TGCGCCAGCAGCCCCCAGGGGGCAGATGAAAAACTGTTTTTT.

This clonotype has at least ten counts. DNA of the CDR3: TGTGCCAGCAGCTTATCGACAGGGGCCAATGAGCAGTTCTTC. It specifies CASSLSTGANEQFF. The V gene is TRBV11-2, the J gene TRBJ2-1; 8 bases fit TRBD1. The CDR3 covers 14 residues. Germline V lookup: CDR1 SGHAT, CDR2 FQNNGV. Losses at the gene ends were 2 bases for V and 6 bases for J; bases not matched to a gene: 3.

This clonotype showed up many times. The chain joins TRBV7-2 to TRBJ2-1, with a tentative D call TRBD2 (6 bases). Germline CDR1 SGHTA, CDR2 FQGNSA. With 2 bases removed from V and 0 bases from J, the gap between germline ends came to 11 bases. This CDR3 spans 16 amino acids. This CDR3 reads CASSLLATSSYNEQFF. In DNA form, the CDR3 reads TGTGCCAGCAGCTTACTAGCGACCAGCTCCTACAATGAGCAGTTCTTC.

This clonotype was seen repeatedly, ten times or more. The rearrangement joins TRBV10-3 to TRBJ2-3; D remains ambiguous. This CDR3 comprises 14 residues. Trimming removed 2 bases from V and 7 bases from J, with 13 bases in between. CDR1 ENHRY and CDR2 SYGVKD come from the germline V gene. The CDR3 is CAISENEELYTQYF. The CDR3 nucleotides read TGTGCCATCAGTGAGAACGAGGAGTTATATACGCAGTATTTT.

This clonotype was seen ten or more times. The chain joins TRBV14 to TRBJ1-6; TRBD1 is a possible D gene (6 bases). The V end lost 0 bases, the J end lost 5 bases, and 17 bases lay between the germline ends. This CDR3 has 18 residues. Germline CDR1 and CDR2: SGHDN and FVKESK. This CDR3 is CASSQEVLNRDDNSPLHF. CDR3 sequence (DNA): TGTGCCAGCAGCCAAGAGGTTCTTAACAGGGACGATAATTCACCCCTCCACTTT.

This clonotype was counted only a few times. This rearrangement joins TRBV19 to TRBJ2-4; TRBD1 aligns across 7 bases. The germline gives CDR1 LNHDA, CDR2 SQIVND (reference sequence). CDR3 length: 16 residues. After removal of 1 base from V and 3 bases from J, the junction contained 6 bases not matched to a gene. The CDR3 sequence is CASSIVRDRDKNIQYF. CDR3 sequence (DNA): TGTGCCAGTAGTATAGTAAGGGACAGAGACAAAAACATTCAGTACTTC. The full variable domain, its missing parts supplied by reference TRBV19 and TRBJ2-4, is DGGITQSPKYLFRKEGQNVTLSCEQNLNHDAMYWYRQDPGQGLRLIYYSQIVNDFQKGDIAEGYSVSREKKESFPLTVTSAQKNPTAFYLCASSIVRDRDKNIQYFGAGTRLSVL.

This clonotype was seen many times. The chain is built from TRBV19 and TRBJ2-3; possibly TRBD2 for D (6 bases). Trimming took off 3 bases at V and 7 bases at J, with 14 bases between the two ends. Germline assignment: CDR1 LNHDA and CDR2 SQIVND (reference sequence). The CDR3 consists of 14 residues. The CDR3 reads CASSIGGGGNTQYF. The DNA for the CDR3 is TGTGCCAGTAGTATCGGGGGAGGAGGAAATACGCAGTATTTT.

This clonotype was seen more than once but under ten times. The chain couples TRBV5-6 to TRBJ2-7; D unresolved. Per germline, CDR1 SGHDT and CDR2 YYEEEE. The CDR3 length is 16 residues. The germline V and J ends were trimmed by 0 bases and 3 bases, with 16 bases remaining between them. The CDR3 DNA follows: TGTGCCAGCAGCTTGGTTTTGGGCGGACCCAGCTACGAGCAGTACTTC. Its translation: CASSLVLGGPSYEQYF.

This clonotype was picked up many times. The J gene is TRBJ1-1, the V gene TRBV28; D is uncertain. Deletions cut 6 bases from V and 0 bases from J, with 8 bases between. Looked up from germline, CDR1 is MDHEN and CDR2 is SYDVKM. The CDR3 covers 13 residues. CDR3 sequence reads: CASRLNLNTEAFF. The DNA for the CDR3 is TGTGCCAGCAGACTTAACTTGAACACTGAAGCTTTCTTT.

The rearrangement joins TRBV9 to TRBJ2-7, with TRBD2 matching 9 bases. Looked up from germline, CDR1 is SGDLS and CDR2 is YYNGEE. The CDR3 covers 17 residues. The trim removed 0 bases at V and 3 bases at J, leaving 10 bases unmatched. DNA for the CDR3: TGTGCCAGCAGCGTAGGTGCTAGCGGGGACCTCCACTACGAGCAGTACTTC. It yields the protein CASSVGASGDLHYEQYF. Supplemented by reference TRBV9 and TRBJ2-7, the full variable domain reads DSGVTQTPKHLITATGQRVTLRCSPRSGDLSVYWYQQSLDQGLQFLIQYYNGEERAKGNILERFSAQQFPDLHSELNLSSLELGDSALYFCASSVGASGDLHYEQYFGPGTRLTVT.

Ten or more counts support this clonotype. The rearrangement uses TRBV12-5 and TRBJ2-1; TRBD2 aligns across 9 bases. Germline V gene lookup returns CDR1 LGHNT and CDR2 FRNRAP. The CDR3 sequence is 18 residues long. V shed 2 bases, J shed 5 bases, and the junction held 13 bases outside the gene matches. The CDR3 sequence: CASGLNPLGREGNNEQFF. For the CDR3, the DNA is TGTGCTAGTGGTTTGAACCCTCTCGGGCGGGAGGGAAACAATGAGCAGTTCTTC.

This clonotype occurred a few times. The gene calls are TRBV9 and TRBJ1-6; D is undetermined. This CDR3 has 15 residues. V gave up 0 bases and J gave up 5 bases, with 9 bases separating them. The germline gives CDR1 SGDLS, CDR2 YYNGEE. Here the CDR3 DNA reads TGTGCCAGCAGCGTAGGTTCGGCCCATAATTCACCCCTCCACTTT. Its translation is CASSVGSAHNSPLHF. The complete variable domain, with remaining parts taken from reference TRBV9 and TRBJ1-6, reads DSGVTQTPKHLITATGQRVTLRCSPRSGDLSVYWYQQSLDQGLQFLIQYYNGEERAKGNILERFSAQQFPDLHSELNLSSLELGDSALYFCASSVGSAHNSPLHFGNGTRLTVT.

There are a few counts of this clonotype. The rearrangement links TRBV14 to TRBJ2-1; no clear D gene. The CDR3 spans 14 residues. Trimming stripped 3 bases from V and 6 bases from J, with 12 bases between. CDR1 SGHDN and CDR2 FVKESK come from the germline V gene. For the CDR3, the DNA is TGTGCCAGCAGCCAGGAGCCCAAGTCCAATGAGCAGTTCTTC. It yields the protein CASSQEPKSNEQFF.

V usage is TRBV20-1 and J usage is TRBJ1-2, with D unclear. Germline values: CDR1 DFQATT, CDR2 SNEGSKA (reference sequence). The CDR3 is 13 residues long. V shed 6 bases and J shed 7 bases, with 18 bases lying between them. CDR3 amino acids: CSAPNLDLSGYTF. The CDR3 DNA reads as TGCAGTGCCCCTAACCTGGACCTCTCTGGCTACACCTTC.

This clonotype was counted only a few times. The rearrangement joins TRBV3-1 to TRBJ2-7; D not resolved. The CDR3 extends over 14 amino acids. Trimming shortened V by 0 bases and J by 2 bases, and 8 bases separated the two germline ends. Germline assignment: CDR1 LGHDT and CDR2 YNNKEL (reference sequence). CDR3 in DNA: TGTGCCAGCAGCCAAGATGGCCCCACCTACGAGCAGTACTTC. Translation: CASSQDGPTYEQYF.

CDR3 in DNA: TGTGCCAGAGCCGGGACAGGGGGCACAGATACGCAGTATTTT. Protein product: CARAGTGGTDTQYF. The rearrangement links TRBV2 to TRBJ2-3, with 10 bases matching TRBD1. CDR3 length: 14 residues. Germline values: CDR1 SNHLY, CDR2 FYNNEI. The trim removed 9 bases at V and 1 base at J, leaving 4 bases unmatched.